This T cell receptor beta chain was captured by sequencing in a study of tumor-infiltrating lymphocytes in primary liver carcinoma. Across the study: Each participant had primary liver carcinoma, and surgical resection was the treatment. Ages ranged from 30 to 69, with HCC or mixed HCC-cholangiocarcinoma. Study-level findings and limits: Compared with blood, tumor repertoires held significantly more in their top 250 clones. Pairs comparing tumor with adjacent tissue or blood overlapped less than pairs drawn from tumor regions.

Notes on this clonotype: Antigen specificity is unknown. One junction end does not reproduce the germline sequence, and a read error may be involved.

Researchers generated TCR beta cDNA from approximately 450 ng of total RNA, relying on a constant-region primer. Employing slightly modified ARM-PCR, three nested multiplex PCR rounds were run, and these gave rise to the TCR beta libraries. The first two PCR rounds, roughly 9 cycles each, used TRBV1-TRBV30 forward primers and a C-beta reverse primer. TCRdb redid the calling of the multiplex PCR reads with MiXCR, one entry per CDR3 protein. The sample carries about 180,000 distinct CDR3 sequences, about 60% recorded once. In addition to blood RNA drawn from unsorted whole blood, germline DNA was extracted. The CDR3 runs 13 residues. Germline V gene lookup returns CDR1 MNHNS and CDR2 SASEGT.

The receptor was isolated from a man aged 40-49 years with primary liver carcinoma and hepatitis B virus infection. The sample consisted of peripheral blood. The gene calls are TRBV6-1 and TRBJ1-5, with 7 bases matching TRBD1. The CDR3 sequence: CASSEQGDQPQQF. For the CDR3, the DNA is TGTGCCAGCAGTGAACAGGGGGATCAGCCCCAGCAGTTT.